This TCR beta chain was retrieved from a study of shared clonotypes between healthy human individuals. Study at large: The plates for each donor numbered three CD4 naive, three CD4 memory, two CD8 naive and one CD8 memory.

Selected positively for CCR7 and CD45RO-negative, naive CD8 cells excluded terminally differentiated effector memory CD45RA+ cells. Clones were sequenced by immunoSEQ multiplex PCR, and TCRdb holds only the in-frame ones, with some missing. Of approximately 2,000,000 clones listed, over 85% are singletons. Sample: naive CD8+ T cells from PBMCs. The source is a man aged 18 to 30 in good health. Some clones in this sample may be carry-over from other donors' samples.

Here the CDR3 reads CASSPRSRHKGNYEQYF. The CDR3 region has the DNA TGTGCCAGCAGCCCTAGATCACGGCATAAGGGGAACTACGAGCAGTACTTC. V and J are TRBV7-9 and TRBJ2-7; D may be TRBD1 (5 bases). The germline V and J ends were trimmed by 5 bases and 3 bases, with 23 bases remaining between them. CDR3 length: 17 amino acids. Germline V lookup: CDR1 SEHNR, CDR2 FQNEAQ (reference sequence).